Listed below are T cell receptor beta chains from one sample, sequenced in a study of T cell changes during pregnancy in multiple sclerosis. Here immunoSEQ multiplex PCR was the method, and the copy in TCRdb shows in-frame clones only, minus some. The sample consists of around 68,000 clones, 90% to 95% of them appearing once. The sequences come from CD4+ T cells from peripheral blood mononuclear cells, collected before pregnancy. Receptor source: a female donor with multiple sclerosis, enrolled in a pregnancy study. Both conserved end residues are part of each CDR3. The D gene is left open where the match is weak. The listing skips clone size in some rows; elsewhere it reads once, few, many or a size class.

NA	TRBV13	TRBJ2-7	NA	TGTGCCAGCAGCTCCCGGACTGACTCCTACGAGCAGTACTTC	CASSSRTDSYEQYF
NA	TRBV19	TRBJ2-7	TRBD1	TGTGCCAGTAGTATTCCAGGGGGCGTGTACGAGCAGTACTTC	CASSIPGGVYEQYF
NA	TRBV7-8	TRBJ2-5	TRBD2	TGTGCCAGCAGCTTAGGGGGACTAGCGGGATACCAAGAGACCCAGTACTTC	CASSLGGLAGYQETQYF
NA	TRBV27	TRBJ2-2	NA	TGTGCCAGCAGTTTCGAGGAAGCGAACACCGGGGAGCTGTTTTTT	CASSFEEANTGELFF
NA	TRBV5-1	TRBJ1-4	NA	TGCGCCAGCAGCTCTTCCGGACAGAATGAAAAACTGTTTTTT	CASSSSGQNEKLFF
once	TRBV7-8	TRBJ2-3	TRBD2	TGTGCCAGCAGCCCCAGGGGCGGGGGGCCGGATACGCAGTATTTT	CASSPRGGGPDTQYF
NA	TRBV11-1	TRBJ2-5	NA	TGTGCCAGCAGCGAGGGCCAAGAGACCCAGTACTTC	CASSEGQETQYF
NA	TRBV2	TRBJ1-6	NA	TGTGCCAGCAGTGTTCTTGGAGCTTATTCACCCCTCCACTTT	CASSVLGAYSPLHF
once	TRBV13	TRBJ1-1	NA	TGTGCCAGCGACCCCACTCCCACTACGAACACTGAAGCTTTCTTT	CASDPTPTTNTEAFF
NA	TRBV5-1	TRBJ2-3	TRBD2	TGCGCCAGCAATAGCGGGGAAAGCACAGATACGCAGTATTTT	CASNSGESTDTQYF
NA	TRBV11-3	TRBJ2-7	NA	TGTGCCAGCAGCCCTCGAGGAGGGAACTCCTACGAGCAGTACTTC	CASSPRGGNSYEQYF
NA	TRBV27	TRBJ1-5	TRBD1	TGTGCCAGCAGTCCGAGACAGGGGACGGCGCCCCAGCATTTT	CASSPRQGTAPQHF
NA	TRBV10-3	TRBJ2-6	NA	TGTGCCATCAGTGACTTGGGGGGCTCTGGGGCCAACGTCCTGACTTTC	CAISDLGGSGANVLTF
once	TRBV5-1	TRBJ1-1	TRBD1	TGCGCCAGCAGCTACCAGGGGGGTCCCAGGGCCACTGAAGCTTTCTTT	CASSYQGGPRATEAFF
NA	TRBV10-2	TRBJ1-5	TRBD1	TGCGCCAGCAGTCATGGGACAGGTGGCAATCAGCCCCAGCATTTT	CASSHGTGGNQPQHF
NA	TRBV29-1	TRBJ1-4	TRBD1	TGCAGCGTGGCGCGACAGGGGAGGTATGAAAAACTGTTTTTT	CSVARQGRYEKLFF
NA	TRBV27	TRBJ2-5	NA	TGTGCCAGCCGAACCCCGGCCCAGGGCGGCGAGACCCAGTACTTC	CASRTPAQGGETQYF
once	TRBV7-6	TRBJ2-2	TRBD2	TGTGCCAGCAGCTTAGGGACTAGCGGGACCGGGGAGCTGTTTTTT	CASSLGTSGTGELFF
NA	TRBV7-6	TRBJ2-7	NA	TGTGCCAGCAGCCTCGGTCCCCCGGGCTCCTACGAGCAGTACTTC	CASSLGPPGSYEQYF
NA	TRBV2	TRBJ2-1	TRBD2	TGTGCCAGCAGTGAAGGGACTAGCGCACACAATGAGCAGTTCTTC	CASSEGTSAHNEQFF
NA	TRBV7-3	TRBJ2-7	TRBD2	TGTGCCAGCAGCCCGAGCGGGGGGTTCTCCTACGAGCAGTACTTC	CASSPSGGFSYEQYF
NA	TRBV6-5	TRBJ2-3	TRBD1	TGTGCCAGCAGAATACAGGGGGCCGCAGATACGCAGTATTTT	CASRIQGAADTQYF
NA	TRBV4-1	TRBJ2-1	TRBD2	TGCGCCAGCAGCCATGGCCCCACTAGCGGGGGCCGTCACAATGAGCAGTTCTTC	CASSHGPTSGGRHNEQFF
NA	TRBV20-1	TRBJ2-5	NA	TGCAGTGGAGCGCATGGCGAGACCCAGTACTTC	CSGAHGETQYF
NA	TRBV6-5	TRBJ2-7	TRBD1	TGTGCCAGCAGTTACTCGAGGACAGGGGGCTCCTACGAGCAGTACTTC	CASSYSRTGGSYEQYF
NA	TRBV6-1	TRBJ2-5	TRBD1	TGTGCCAGCAGTGGGAACCGGGACAGTCCACAAGAGACCCAGTACTTC	CASSGNRDSPQETQYF
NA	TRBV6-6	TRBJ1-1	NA	TGTGCCAGCAGTTACCCCGCGGACGGGGGGAAAACTGAAGCTTTCTTT	CASSYPADGGKTEAFF
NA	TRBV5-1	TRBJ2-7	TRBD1	TGCGCCAGCAGCCTCGGGACAGCTGGGACGAACGAGCAGTACTTC	CASSLGTAGTNEQYF
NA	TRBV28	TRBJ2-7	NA	TGTGCCAGCAGTACCTCCTCTGGGCAGGGTTTCGACGAGCAGTACTTC	CASSTSSGQGFDEQYF
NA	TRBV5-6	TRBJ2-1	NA	TGTGCCAGCAGCCCCACTAGCAGGGGGTCAAATGAGCAGTTCTTC	CASSPTSRGSNEQFF
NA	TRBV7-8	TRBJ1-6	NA	TGTGCCACCAACCGACAGGCTAATTCACCCCTCCACTTT	CATNRQANSPLHF
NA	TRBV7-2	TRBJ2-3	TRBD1	TGTGCCAGCAGCTCCCCGACAGGGAGAGATACGCAGTATTTT	CASSSPTGRDTQYF
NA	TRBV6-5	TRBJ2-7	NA	TGTGCCAGCAGGCTACTGGGACACCTCGAGCAGTACTTC	CASRLLGHLEQYF
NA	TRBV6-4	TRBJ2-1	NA	TGTGCCAGCACCCCTAGCGCAAGCTCCTACAATGAGCAGTTCTTC	CASTPSASSYNEQFF
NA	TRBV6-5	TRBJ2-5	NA	TGTGCCAGCAGTCCCAGATGGGGGGTAGAGACCCAGTACTTC	CASSPRWGVETQYF
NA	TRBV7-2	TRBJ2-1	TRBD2	TGTGCCAGCATGGCTAGCGGGATAAATGAGCAGTTCTTC	CASMASGINEQFF
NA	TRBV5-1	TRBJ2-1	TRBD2	TGCGCCAGCAGCTTGGGTTTGGGACTAGCGGGACCCTACAATGAGCAGTTCTTC	CASSLGLGLAGPYNEQFF
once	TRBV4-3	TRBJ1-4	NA	TGCGCCAGCAGCCAAGGTTGGCGGGGGGCGCGAGGATTCGAAAAACTGTTTTTT	CASSQGWRGARGFEKLFF
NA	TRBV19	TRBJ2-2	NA	TGTGCCAGTAGTATACGGGGGACCGGGGAGCTGTTTTTT	CASSIRGTGELFF
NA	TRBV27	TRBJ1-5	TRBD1	TGTGCCAGCAGTGTCCTCCGGTCCGGGACAGGACGTAATCAGCCCCAGCATTTT	CASSVLRSGTGRNQPQHF
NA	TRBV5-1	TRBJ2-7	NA	TGCGCCAGCAGCCACGCAGGGACTGCCTACGAGCAGTACTTC	CASSHAGTAYEQYF
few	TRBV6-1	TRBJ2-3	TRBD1	TGTGCCAGCAGTGGTCTATTCGGACAGGGTAGAGATACGCAGTATTTT	CASSGLFGQGRDTQYF
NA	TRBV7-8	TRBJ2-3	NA	TGTGCCAGCAGTCCGAGAGGAGCGGGCACAGATACGCAGTATTTT	CASSPRGAGTDTQYF
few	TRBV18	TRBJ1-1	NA	TGTGCCAGCTCACCGCTACAGGCCATGAACACTGAAGCTTTCTTT	CASSPLQAMNTEAFF
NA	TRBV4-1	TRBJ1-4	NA	TGCGCCAGCAGCCAAGACCGGGGCGGGGAGGGAGAAAAACTGTTTTTT	CASSQDRGGEGEKLFF